The present T cell receptor (beta chain) was sequenced within a study of T cell responses to AZD1222 COVID-19 vaccine (dated by TCRdb to the early 2020s). Study-level background: TCR sequencing was performed for about 240 trial participants, of whom roughly 200 were given two doses of AZD1222 and approximately 25 were given two doses of MenACWY control vaccine. Enrollment into the trials was organized by age into subgroups of 18-55, 56-69 and 70-plus years, and those subgroups contained roughly 160, 29 and 62 TCR-sequenced participants, respectively. The paper as a whole reports these results and caveats: Participants were mostly white British, with more females than males. The authors suggested clonal diversity may have been underestimated. Conclusions about previously exposed vaccinees were limited because only a handful of AZD1222 recipients were SARS-CoV-2 seropositive at baseline. Nearly half of unique spike-specific TCRs reportedly recognized epitopes outside regions mutated in the B.1.351 and B.1.1.7 variants. A significant rise in spike-specific TCR breadth and depth was observed after two AZD1222 doses relative to day 0 and relative to MenACWY recipients. In the small 56-69-year group, the increase in depth fell short of significance, most likely because of low power. The whole spike protein was spanned by vaccine-associated CD4 TCRs, and dominant responses were seen in regions 160-218 and 743-854. Because no day 14 peak-response samples were available, repertoires were characterized only after the peak T cell response.

The CDR3 regions of human TCRbeta chains were subjected to immunosequencing. For the original study's pipeline: Repertoire TCRs were matched against a reference library of SARS-CoV-2-specific TCRs generated with the MIRA antigen-specificity platform. Breadth was defined as the fraction of unique TCRs that were SARS-CoV-2-associated, and depth was defined as the fraction of total T cells that were SARS-CoV-2-associated. Using the MIRA data, each spike-specific TCR was mapped to the spike region that the TCR reacts to and placed in a CD4 or CD8 class. Log10-transformed breadth and depth values were compared by one-way ANOVA with Sidak's multiple comparisons tests. TCRdb's version of the immuneACCESS table is confined to in-frame rearrangements and falls short of the full clone set. An unresolved V gene accounts for under half of the shortfall where checked; the remainder is of unknown origin. V, J and clone size are those of that table, while D and trimming were read from the DNA. This sample lists 140,000 or so clones; 86% were detected once. About 5.4% of the sample belongs to the ten largest clones.

For this clone: The clone's antigen remains unknown. Base-call qualities are not available, and no considerably larger clone is one nucleotide away.

The time point label here, explained by the study, means: about 28 days (+/-7) after the second vaccine dose. Because spike-specific TCR depth and breadth did not differ between the two schedules, AZD1222 recipients who got a second dose at roughly 4 weeks were pooled with those who got a second dose at roughly 12 weeks. Vaccinee samples came from UK trials COV001 and COV002, including a single-blind randomized controlled phase 2/3 trial of AZD1222 (ChAdOx1 nCoV-19) in healthy adults. For TCRbeta chain sequencing, PBMC samples from trial participants were taken at day 0 and at day 28 after the second dose. Including cysteine and phenylalanine, the CDR3 has 15 amino acids. CDR3 DNA only is kept here, 45 bases in frame from base 1. Ends trimmed: V by 0 bases, J by 4 bases; bases unmatched to a gene: 4. Looking up the germline V gene yields CDR1 MNHEY and CDR2 SVGAGI.

The chain employs TRBV6-5 and TRBJ2-3; 7 bases in between match TRBD1. The clonotype originates from an adult who received the AZD1222 COVID-19 vaccine. The starting material was peripheral blood, obtained 28 days after the second AZD1222 dose. The DNA sequence follows: TGTGCCAGCAGTTACTCCGGGCAGGGGGCAGATACGCAGTATTTT. Its protein reads: CASSYSGQGADTQYF.